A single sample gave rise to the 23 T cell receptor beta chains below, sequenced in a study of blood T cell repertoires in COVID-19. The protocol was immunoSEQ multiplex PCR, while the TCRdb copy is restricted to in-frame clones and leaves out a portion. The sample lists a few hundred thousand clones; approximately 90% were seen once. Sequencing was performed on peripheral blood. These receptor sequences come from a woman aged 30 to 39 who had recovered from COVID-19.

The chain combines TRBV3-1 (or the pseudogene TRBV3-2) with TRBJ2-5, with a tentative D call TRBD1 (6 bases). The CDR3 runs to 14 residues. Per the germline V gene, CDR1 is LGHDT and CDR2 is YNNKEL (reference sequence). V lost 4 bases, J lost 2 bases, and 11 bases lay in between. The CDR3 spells CASSPYGQQETQYF. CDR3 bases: TGTGCCAGCAGCCCTTACGGACAGCAAGAGACCCAGTACTTC.

The CDR3 bases are TGTGCCAGCAGTTTAGTAGACTCCTACAATGAGCAGTTCTTC. This translates into CASSLVDSYNEQFF. This rearrangement joins TRBV6-5 to TRBJ2-1; D is uncertain. V was trimmed by 4 bases and J by 0 bases, leaving 7 bases between them. This CDR3 has 14 residues. Germline CDR1 is MNHEY and CDR2 is SVGAGI.

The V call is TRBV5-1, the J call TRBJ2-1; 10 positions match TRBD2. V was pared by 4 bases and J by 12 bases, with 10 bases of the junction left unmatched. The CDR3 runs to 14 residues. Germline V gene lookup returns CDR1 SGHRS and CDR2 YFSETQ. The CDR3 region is CASSPEVSGGPQFF. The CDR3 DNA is TGCGCCAGCAGCCCGGAAGTTAGCGGGGGGCCGCAGTTCTTC.

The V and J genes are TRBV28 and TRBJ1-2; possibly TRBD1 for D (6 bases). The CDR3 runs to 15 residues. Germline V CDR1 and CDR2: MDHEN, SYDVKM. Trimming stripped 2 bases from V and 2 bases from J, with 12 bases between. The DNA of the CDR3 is TGTGCCAGCAGTTTAAGTAGGGGGACGAACTATGGCTACACCTTC. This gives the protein CASSLSRGTNYGYTF.

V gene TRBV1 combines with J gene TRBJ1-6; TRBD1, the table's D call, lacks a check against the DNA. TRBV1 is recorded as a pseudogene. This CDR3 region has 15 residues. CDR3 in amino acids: CTSSPLADNNSPLHF. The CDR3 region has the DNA TGCACCAGCAGCCCTCTGGCTGACAATAATTCACCCCTCCACTTT.

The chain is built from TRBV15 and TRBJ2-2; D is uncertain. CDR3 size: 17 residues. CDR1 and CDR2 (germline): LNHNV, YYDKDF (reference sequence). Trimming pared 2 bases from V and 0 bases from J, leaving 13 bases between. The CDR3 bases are TGTGCCACCAGCAGAAATGCCTATTCTGCGAACACCGGGGAGCTGTTTTTT. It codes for CATSRNAYSANTGELFF. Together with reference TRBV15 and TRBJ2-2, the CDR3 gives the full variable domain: DAMVIQNPRYQVTQFGKPVTLSCSQTLNHNVMYWYQQKSSQAPKLLFHYYDKDFNNEADTPDNFQSRRPNTSFCFLDIRSPGLGDTAMYLCATSRNAYSANTGELFFGEGSRLTVL.

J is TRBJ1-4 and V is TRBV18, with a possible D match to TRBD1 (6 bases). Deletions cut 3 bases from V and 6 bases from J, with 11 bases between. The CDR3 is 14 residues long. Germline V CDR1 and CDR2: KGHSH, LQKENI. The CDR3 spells CASSPSTGYEKLFF. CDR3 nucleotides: TGTGCCAGCTCACCTTCGACAGGCTATGAAAAACTGTTTTTT. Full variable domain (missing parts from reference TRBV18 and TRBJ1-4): NAGVMQNPRHLVRRRGQEARLRCSPMKGHSHVYWYRQLPEEGLKFMVYLQKENIIDESGMPKERFSAEFPKEGPSILRIQQVVRGDSAAYFCASSPSTGYEKLFFGSGTQLSVL.

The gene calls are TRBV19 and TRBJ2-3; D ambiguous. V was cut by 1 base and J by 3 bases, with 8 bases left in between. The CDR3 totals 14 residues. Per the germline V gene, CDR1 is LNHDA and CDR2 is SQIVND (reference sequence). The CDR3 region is CASSIGLRTDTQYF. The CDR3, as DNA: TGTGCCAGTAGTATAGGCCTGAGGACAGATACGCAGTATTTT.

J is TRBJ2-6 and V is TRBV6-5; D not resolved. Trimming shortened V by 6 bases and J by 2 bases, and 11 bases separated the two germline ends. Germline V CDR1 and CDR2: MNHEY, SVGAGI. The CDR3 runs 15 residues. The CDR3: CASSLRGAGANVLTF. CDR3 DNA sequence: TGTGCCAGCAGCCTACGCGGTGCTGGGGCCAACGTCCTGACTTTC.

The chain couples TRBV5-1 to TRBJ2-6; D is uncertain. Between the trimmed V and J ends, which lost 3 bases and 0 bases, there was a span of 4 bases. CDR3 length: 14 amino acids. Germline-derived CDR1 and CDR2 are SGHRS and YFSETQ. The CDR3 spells CASSSDSGANVLTF. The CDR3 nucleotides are TGCGCCAGCAGCTCAGACTCTGGGGCCAACGTCCTGACTTTC.

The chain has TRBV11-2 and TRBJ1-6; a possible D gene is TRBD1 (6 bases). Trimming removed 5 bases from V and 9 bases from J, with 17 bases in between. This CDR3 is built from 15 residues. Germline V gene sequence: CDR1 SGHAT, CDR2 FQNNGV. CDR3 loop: CASSVIQGWRSPLHF. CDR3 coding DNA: TGTGCCAGCAGCGTAATACAGGGTTGGCGTTCACCCCTCCACTTT. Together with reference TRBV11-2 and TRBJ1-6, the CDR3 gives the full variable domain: EAGVAQSPRYKIIEKRQSVAFWCNPISGHATLYWYQQILGQGPKLLIQFQNNGVVDDSQLPKDRFSAERLKGVDSTLKIQPAKLEDSAVYLCASSVIQGWRSPLHFGNGTRLTVT.

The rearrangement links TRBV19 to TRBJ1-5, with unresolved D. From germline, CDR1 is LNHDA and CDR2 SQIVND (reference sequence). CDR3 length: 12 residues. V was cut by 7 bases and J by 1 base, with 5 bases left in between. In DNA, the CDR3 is TGTGCCAGTAACCTAAGCAATCAGCCCCAGCATTTT. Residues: CASNLSNQPQHF.

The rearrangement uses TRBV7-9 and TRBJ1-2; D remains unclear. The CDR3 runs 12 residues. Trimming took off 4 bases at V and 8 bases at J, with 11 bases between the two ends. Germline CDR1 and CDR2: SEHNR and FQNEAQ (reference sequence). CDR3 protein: CASSSEAWGYTF. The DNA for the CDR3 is TGTGCCAGCAGCTCCGAGGCCTGGGGCTACACCTTC.

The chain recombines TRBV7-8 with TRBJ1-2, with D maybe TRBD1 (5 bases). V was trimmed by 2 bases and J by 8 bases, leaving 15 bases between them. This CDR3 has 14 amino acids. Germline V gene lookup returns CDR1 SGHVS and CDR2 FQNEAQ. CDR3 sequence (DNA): TGTGCCAGCAGCTTAATAAGGCAGGGAAACGGCTACACCTTC. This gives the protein CASSLIRQGNGYTF.

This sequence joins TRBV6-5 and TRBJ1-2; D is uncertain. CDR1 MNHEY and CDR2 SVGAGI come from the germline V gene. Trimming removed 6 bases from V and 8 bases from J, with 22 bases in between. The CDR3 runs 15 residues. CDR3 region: CASSQTFSTPQGYTF. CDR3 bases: TGTGCCAGCAGCCAGACATTTTCAACACCCCAGGGCTACACCTTC.

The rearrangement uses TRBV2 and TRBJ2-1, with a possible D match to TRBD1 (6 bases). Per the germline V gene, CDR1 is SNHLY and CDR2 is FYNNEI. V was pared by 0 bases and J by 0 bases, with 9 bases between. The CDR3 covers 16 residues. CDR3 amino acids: CASSEAQDSSYNEQFF. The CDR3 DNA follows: TGTGCCAGCAGTGAAGCGCAGGACAGCTCCTACAATGAGCAGTTCTTC.

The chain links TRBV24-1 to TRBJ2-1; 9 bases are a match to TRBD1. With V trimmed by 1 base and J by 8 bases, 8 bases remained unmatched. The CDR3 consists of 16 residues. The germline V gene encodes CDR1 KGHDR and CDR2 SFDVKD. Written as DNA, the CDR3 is TGTGCCACCAGTGATTTCCCACAGGGGGCGACAGATGAGCAGTTCTTC. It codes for CATSDFPQGATDEQFF.

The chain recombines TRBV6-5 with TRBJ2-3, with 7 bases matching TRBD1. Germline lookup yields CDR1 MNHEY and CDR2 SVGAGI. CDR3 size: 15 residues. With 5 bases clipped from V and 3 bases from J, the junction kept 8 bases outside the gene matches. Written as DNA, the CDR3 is TGTGCCAGCAGTCCCAGGGGGATCGGGACAGATACGCAGTATTTT. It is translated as CASSPRGIGTDTQYF.

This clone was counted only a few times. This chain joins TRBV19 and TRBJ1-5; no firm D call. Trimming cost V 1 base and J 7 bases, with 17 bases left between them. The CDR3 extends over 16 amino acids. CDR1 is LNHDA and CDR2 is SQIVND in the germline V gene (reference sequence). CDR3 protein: CASSIVGTEARQPQHF. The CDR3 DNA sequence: TGTGCCAGTAGTATAGTAGGTACAGAAGCCAGGCAGCCCCAGCATTTT. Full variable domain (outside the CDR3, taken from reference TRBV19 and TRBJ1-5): DGGITQSPKYLFRKEGQNVTLSCEQNLNHDAMYWYRQDPGQGLRLIYYSQIVNDFQKGDIAEGYSVSREKKESFPLTVTSAQKNPTAFYLCASSIVGTEARQPQHFGDGTRLSIL.

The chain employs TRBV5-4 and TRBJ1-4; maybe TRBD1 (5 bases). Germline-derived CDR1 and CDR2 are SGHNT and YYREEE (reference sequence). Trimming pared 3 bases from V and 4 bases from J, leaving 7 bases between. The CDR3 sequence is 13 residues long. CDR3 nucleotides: TGTGCCAGCAGCTCACAGGTTAATGAAAAACTGTTTTTT. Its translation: CASSSQVNEKLFF.

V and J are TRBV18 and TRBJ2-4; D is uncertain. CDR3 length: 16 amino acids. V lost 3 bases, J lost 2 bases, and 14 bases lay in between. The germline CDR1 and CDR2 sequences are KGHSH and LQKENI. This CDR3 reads CASSPGQVFSKNIQYF. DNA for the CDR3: TGTGCCAGCTCACCTGGCCAGGTCTTTTCCAAAAACATTCAGTACTTC. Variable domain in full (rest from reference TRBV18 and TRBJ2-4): NAGVMQNPRHLVRRRGQEARLRCSPMKGHSHVYWYRQLPEEGLKFMVYLQKENIIDESGMPKERFSAEFPKEGPSILRIQQVVRGDSAAYFCASSPGQVFSKNIQYFGAGTRLSVL.

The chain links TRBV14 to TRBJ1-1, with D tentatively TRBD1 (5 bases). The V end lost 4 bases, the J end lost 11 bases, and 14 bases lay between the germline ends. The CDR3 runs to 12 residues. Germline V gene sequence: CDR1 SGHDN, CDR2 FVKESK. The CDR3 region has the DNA TGTGCCAGCAGCCCTCCTAGGGGTGAGGCTTTCTTT. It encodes CASSPPRGEAFF. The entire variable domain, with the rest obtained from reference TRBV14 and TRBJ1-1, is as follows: EAGVTQFPSHSVIEKGQTVTLRCDPISGHDNLYWYRRVMGKEIKFLLHFVKESKQDESGMPNNRFLAERTGGTYSTLKVQPAELEDSGVYFCASSPPRGEAFFGQGTRLTVV.

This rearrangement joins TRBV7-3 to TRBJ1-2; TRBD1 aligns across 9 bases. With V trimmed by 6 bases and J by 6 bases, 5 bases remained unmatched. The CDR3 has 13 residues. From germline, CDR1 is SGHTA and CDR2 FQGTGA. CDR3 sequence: CASSRDRENGYTF. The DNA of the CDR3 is TGTGCCAGCAGTCGGGACAGGGAAAATGGCTACACCTTC. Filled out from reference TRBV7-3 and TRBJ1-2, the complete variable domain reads GAGVSQTPSNKVTEKGKYVELRCDPISGHTALYWYRQSLGQGPEFLIYFQGTGAADDSGLPNDRFFAVRPEGSVSTLKIQRTERGDSAVYLCASSRDRENGYTFGSGTRLTVV.